Presented here are 17 T cell receptor beta chains from one specimen sequenced in a study of blood T cell repertoires in COVID-19. Assay: immunoSEQ multiplex PCR; the TCRdb copy retains only in-frame clones and omits some. The sample lists 300,000 to 350,000 clones; 80% to 90% were seen once. Source material: PBMCs or T cells enriched from blood (not recorded which). The receptors stem from a man in his thirties or forties who had recovered from COVID-19.

This clone was recorded once. V is TRBV7-6 and J is TRBJ1-2; TRBD1 agrees at 7 bases. Germline V CDR1 and CDR2: SGHVS, FNYEAQ. V was pared by 5 bases and J by 3 bases, with 12 bases of the junction left unmatched. The CDR3 spans 16 residues. CDR3 coding DNA: TGTGCCAGCAGCCTCAGGGTCTGGGGGACAGACTATGGCTACACCTTC. As protein: CASSLRVWGTDYGYTF.

This clone was seen once. The V gene is TRBV29-1, the J gene TRBJ1-2; D remains ambiguous. The ends were cut back, 5 bases at V and 1 base at J, with 11 bases in the middle. CDR3 length: 13 amino acids. Germline assignment: CDR1 SQVTM and CDR2 ANQGSEA. The DNA for the CDR3 is TGCAGCGTTAGATCTGGGAGTAACTATGGCTACACCTTC. Residues: CSVRSGSNYGYTF.

The chain is built from TRBV5-6 and TRBJ2-5; tentative D call: TRBD1 (7 bases). Trimming stripped 3 bases from V and 4 bases from J, with 19 bases between. CDR3 length: 16 residues. Germline values: CDR1 SGHDT, CDR2 YYEEEE. CDR3 DNA sequence: TGTGCCAGCAGCTCCGGTAGGGCAGGGGGGTTAGAGACCCAGTACTTC. It encodes CASSSGRAGGLETQYF.

J is TRBJ1-4 and V is TRBV18; D unresolved. CDR1 and CDR2 (germline): KGHSH, LQKENI. With 6 bases removed from V and 1 base from J, the gap between germline ends came to 6 bases. This CDR3 comprises 13 residues. This CDR3 is CASSERTNEKLFF. The CDR3 region has the DNA TGTGCCAGCTCTGAGCGAACTAATGAAAAACTGTTTTTT.

The chain uses TRBV2 and TRBJ2-7, with 10 bases identical to TRBD2. Germline assignment: CDR1 SNHLY and CDR2 FYNNEI. This CDR3 is 16 amino acids long. The V gene end was trimmed by 7 bases and the J gene end by 1 base; junction bases not matched to a gene: 10. CDR3 DNA sequence: TGTGCCAGCACCCAAGGGCTAGCGGGGGTTTCCTACGAGCAGTACTTC. Its protein product is CASTQGLAGVSYEQYF.

This clone was observed once. The chain couples TRBV4-1 to TRBJ1-1; TRBD1 matches at 8 bases. There are 16 residues in the CDR3. The germline gives CDR1 MGHRA, CDR2 YSYEKL. V lost 0 bases and J lost 4; bases outside the gene matches: 7. CDR3 sequence: CASSQDQLTGGTEAFF. The DNA of the CDR3 is TGCGCCAGCAGCCAAGATCAGCTCACAGGGGGCACTGAAGCTTTCTTT.

This chain links TRBV11-2 with TRBJ2-4; D gene unclear. The V end was cut by 4 bases, the J end by 10 bases, with 11 bases between. Germline V gene sequence: CDR1 SGHAT, CDR2 FQNNGV. This CDR3 is built from 12 residues. The CDR3 DNA reads TGTGCCAGCAGCTCCCCTGCCCTAATTCAGTACTTC. It codes for CASSSPALIQYF.

V gene TRBV9 combines with J gene TRBJ1-5; the match to TRBD1 covers 9 bases. This CDR3 is 14 amino acids long. Germline CDR1 and CDR2: SGDLS and YYNGEE. V lost 3 bases to trimming and J lost 7 bases; unmatched junction nucleotides: 5. The DNA for the CDR3 is TGTGCCAGCAGCGCGACAGGGGGAGGGCAGCCCCAGCATTTT. Protein: CASSATGGGQPQHF.

The genes are TRBV7-9 and TRBJ1-2; no firm D call. The germline V gene has CDR1 SEHNR and CDR2 FQNEAQ (reference sequence). The CDR3 has 13 residues. V dropped 7 bases and J dropped 10 bases, with 19 bases sitting between them. In DNA, the CDR3 is TGTGCCAGCACCCTGCCAGGCCCCGGGGACTACACCTTC. It specifies CASTLPGPGDYTF. The full variable domain, with the rest looked up from reference TRBV7-9 and TRBJ1-2, is DTGVSQNPRHKITKRGQNVTFRCDPISEHNRLYWYRQTLGQGPEFLTYFQNEAQLEKSRLLSDRFSAERPKGSFSTLEIQRTEQGDSAMYLCASTLPGPGDYTFGSGTRLTVV.

The rearrangement uses TRBV6-5 and TRBJ2-7, with 9 bases that match TRBD1. The germline CDR1 and CDR2 sequences are MNHEY and SVGAGI. CDR3 length: 14 amino acids. The ends lost 8 bases at V and 2 bases at J; junction bases unmatched: 7. CDR3 bases: TGTGCCAGCGGGGGGACAGGGCTGGCCTACGAGCAGTACTTC. Amino acid sequence: CASGGTGLAYEQYF.

This chain links TRBV6-2 or TRBV6-3 with TRBJ1-2, with TRBD1 matching over 9 bases. The CDR3 loop spans 14 amino acids. The ends lost 4 bases at V and 8 bases at J; junction bases unmatched: 8. Germline assignment: CDR1 MNHEY and CDR2 SVGEGT. The CDR3 is CASSSAGTGKGYTF. CDR3 in DNA: TGTGCCAGCAGTTCTGCCGGGACAGGGAAGGGCTACACCTTC.

The V and J genes are TRBV7-8 and TRBJ2-2; possibly TRBD2 for D (6 bases). The CDR3 consists of 14 residues. The germline V and J ends were trimmed by 2 bases and 13 bases, with 17 bases remaining between them. CDR1 is SGHVS, CDR2 FQNEAQ, per germline. The chain's CDR3 is CASSLMAAGLGLFF. In DNA form, the CDR3 reads TGTGCCAGCAGCTTAATGGCGGCGGGACTGGGGCTGTTTTTT.

The chain carries TRBV30 and TRBJ1-5, with unresolved D. Germline lookup yields CDR1 GTSNPN and CDR2 SVGIG (reference sequence). The CDR3 runs to 13 residues. V lost 0 bases, J lost 4 bases, and 7 bases lay in between. The CDR3 here is CAWSVEGNQPQHF. The CDR3 coding sequence is TGTGCCTGGAGTGTTGAGGGAAATCAGCCCCAGCATTTT.

The V and J genes are TRBV25-1 and TRBJ1-2, with 9 bases matching TRBD1. This CDR3 contains 14 residues. Germline V gene data show CDR1 as MGHDK and CDR2 as SYGVNS. The trim removed 4 bases at V and 4 bases at J, leaving 4 bases unmatched. The CDR3 sequence is CASSGGQGFYGYTF. The DNA of the CDR3 is TGTGCCAGCAGTGGGGGACAGGGCTTCTATGGCTACACCTTC.

In its sample, this clone was seen once. The genes are TRBV12-3 or TRBV12-4 and TRBJ1-3, with a weak D call TRBD1 (6 bases). V was cut by 8 bases and J by 4 bases, with 12 bases left in between. The CDR3 consists of 13 residues. CDR3 nucleotide sequence: TGTGCCAGCGAGAGCAGGGGAGGAAACACCATATATTTT. Translated: CASESRGGNTIYF.

The chain carries TRBV12-3 or TRBV12-4 and TRBJ1-1, with D tentatively TRBD1 (6 bases). V lost 6 bases and J 8 bases, leaving 16 bases between the germline ends. This CDR3 has 13 residues. CDR3 in DNA: TGTGCCAGCAGCGACATGAGAGGGACAGAAGCTTTCTTT. As protein: CASSDMRGTEAFF.

The chain employs TRBV2 and TRBJ1-3, with D tentatively TRBD1 (6 bases). V lost 7 bases to trimming and J lost 9 bases, with 19 bases between them. Looked up from germline, CDR1 is SNHLY and CDR2 is FYNNEI. This CDR3 region has 14 residues. In DNA, the CDR3 is TGTGCCAGCACTGGGGACATTGCGTTTTCCACCATATATTTT. It translates to CASTGDIAFSTIYF. The full variable domain, in which reference TRBV2 and TRBJ1-3 provide the parts outside the CDR3, is EPEVTQTPSHQVTQMGQEVILRCVPISNHLYFYWYRQILGQKVEFLVSFYNNEISEKSEIFDDQFSVERPDGSNFTLKIRSTKLEDSAMYFCASTGDIAFSTIYFGEGSWLTVV.